The 3 T cell receptor beta chains below all came from one sample that was sequenced in a study of blood T cells in healthy people across ages. Then a second PCR, running roughly 7 to 11 cycles, was carried out with a sample-barcoded 5' primer and a J-beta primer mix. TCRdb redid the calling of the 5' RACE reads with MiXCR, one entry per CDR3 protein. The table records about 800,000 distinct CDR3 sequences, about 62% of them present only once. Sequenced sample: blood. Source of these receptors: a man aged 25-45 years in good health.

This chain connects TRBV20-1 to TRBJ1-5; perhaps TRBD1 as D (5 bases). Germline V CDR1 and CDR2: DFQATT, SNEGSKA (reference sequence). There are 15 residues in the CDR3. Trimming removed 6 bases at V and 2 bases at J, with 17 bases between. CDR3 protein: CSALDRQGGNQPQHF. The CDR3 DNA follows: TGCAGTGCACTAGACAGACAAGGAGGCAATCAGCCCCAGCATTTT.

This chain links TRBV24-1 with TRBJ1-5; TRBD1 might be the D (5 bases). The length of the CDR3 is 15 residues. Deletions cut 5 bases from V and 3 bases from J, with 13 bases between. CDR1 KGHDR and CDR2 SFDVKD come from the germline V gene. CDR3 in DNA: TGTGCCACCAGTGCCGAGGGGTGTATCAATCAGCCCCAGCATTTT. Amino acids: CATSAEGCINQPQHF.

This sequence joins TRBV12-3 or TRBV12-4 and TRBJ2-5, with D tentatively TRBD1 or TRBD2 (6 bases each). CDR3 size: 15 residues. Trimming took 6 bases from V and 4 from J, leaving 18 bases between them. In DNA form, the CDR3 reads TGTGCCAGCAGCCTGTCCCCCAGGGGAGGAGAGACCCAGTACTTC. Encoded protein: CASSLSPRGGETQYF.